This T cell receptor beta chain emerged from a study of cytomegalovirus exposure and HLA in healthy donors. Study results and caveats: Presence/absence analyses assumed roughly uniform sequencing depth across donors, which may not hold. Within an earlier analysis, most TCR beta V segments proved productive either about 87% or about 30% of the time.

The PCR contained 60 Vbeta and 13 Jbeta primers. Only in-frame clones appear in the TCRdb table, and some are missing; sequencing was by immunoSEQ multiplex PCR. The sample includes about 110,000 clones, roughly 73% of them seen just once. This CDR3 spans 14 amino acids. Germline lookup yields CDR1 MNHEY and CDR2 SVGAGI. V shed 4 bases and J 5 bases; nucleotides not matched to a gene: 1. This clone has just a few counts. Its antigen remains unknown. This chain connects TRBV6-5 to TRBJ2-2; 10 positions match TRBD1. This TCR derives from a woman in her thirties in good health and CMV-seronegative. The specimen sequenced was PBMCs. The CDR3 bases are TGTGCCAGCAGTTTGGGACAGGGGACCGGGGAGCTGTTTTTT. Translation: CASSLGQGTGELFF.